This T cell receptor beta chain came from a study of cytotoxic CD8 clonotypes in ibrutinib-treated CLL (dated by TCRdb to 2020 to 2022). As for the study more broadly: In this cohort, over 14 patients were treatment-naive and about a dozen were relapsed/refractory, while about 18 had unmutated IGHV. Response samples were taken after a median of approximately 12 months on treatment, ranging from about 6 to 40 months. An average of about 250,000 productive templates and 94,082 productive rearrangements was obtained per sample. Cryopreserved peripheral blood mononuclear cells were obtained prior to treatment, at the time of response, and at either disease progression or sustained remission. Longitudinal samples were obtainable from about 30% of the roughly 90 participants in the trial. Partial responses were observed in about 24 patients and complete responses in 2; after a median follow-up of about 69 months, remission was maintained in 15 or so patients and progression was observed in 12. Every sample from remission and from progressive disease was obtained while the patients were still on ibrutinib.

A MiSeq instrument was used for deep resolution sequencing, which targeted depths ranging from 1 in 1 million up to 1 in 200,000 T cells, with coverage averaging 10x for each clonotype. TCR beta libraries were generated with the immunoSEQ hsTCRB Kit. The original methods were these. Data were analyzed with ImmunoSEQ Data Assistant and ImmunoSEQ Analyzer, with V, D and J genes assigned per IMGT definitions. Clonality was computed as one minus normalized Shannon entropy of productive rearrangement frequencies, ranging from 0 to 1. Public clonotype analysis was restricted to overrepresented clonotypes comprising at least 0.05% of each patient's repertoire. Approximately 12 repertoires from age-matched healthy donors, obtained from immuneACCESS, served as clonality controls. TCRdb re-hosts the immuneACCESS table, in-frame sequences only. Its copies lack some clones; in the studies checked, an unresolved V gene accounts for under half of them, and the cause for the rest is not known. V, J and clone size were drawn from that table, and D and trimming were deduced from the DNA. The table for this sample lists over 30,000 clones; 65% to 70% of them were counted only once. The ten largest clones represent 6.5% to 8% of the sample.

Paper-wide results and their limitations: Sampling times were not matched between patients in sustained remission and patients whose disease was progressing, and lymph node repertoires were not examined. Public clonotypes were rare and either shrank or stayed stable during treatment, and the rise in clonality at ibrutinib response reflected expansion of private clonotypes. An increase in clonality was observed at ibrutinib response, with clonality remaining stable during sustained remission and falling back toward baseline at progression. Baseline clonality exceeded that of age-matched healthy donors and correlated strongly with circulating CD8+ T-cell counts.

Interpreted using the paper, the time point label stands for: progressive disease on ibrutinib. For TCR beta library preparation, roughly 2.2 micrograms of genomic DNA were isolated from cryopreserved PBMCs. Longitudinal blood samples from CLL patients on ibrutinib monotherapy were analyzed using high-throughput TCR beta sequencing. Patients were enrolled in a phase 2 open-label single-center ibrutinib monotherapy trial. Points on this clone: The antigen it binds to is not known. The record has no base qualities; no much larger clone is one base away.

There are 14 amino acids in the CDR3, from cysteine to phenylalanine inclusive. The entry retains the CDR3 DNA only, 42 bases that are in frame from base 1. V and J are truncated by 7 bases and 2 bases respectively, leaving an intervening sequence of 18 bases. The germline V gene yields SQVTM for CDR1 and ANQGSEA for CDR2. Recombination connected TRBV29-1 to TRBJ2-7; no D gene call is confident. This specimen was PBMCs, taken at disease progression, from a patient treated with ibrutinib. The sequence was collected from a human donor with chronic lymphocytic leukemia. The nucleotide sequence reads TGCAGCGCCCGGACCCGGGTGTATCCCTACGAGCAGTACTTC. Its protein reads: CSARTRVYPYEQYF.